This TCR beta chain was sequenced during a study of beta chain features in type 1 diabetes. There are a few counts of this clone. All of the isolated RNA was reverse transcribed, so expressed TCRB transcripts were sequenced. Sequenced by immunoSEQ multiplex PCR; TCRdb stores in-frame clones only, minus some. The sample has 900,000 or so clones, about a sixth seen once. Sequenced input: naive CD4+ T cells from blood. This sequence originates from a young woman in good health.

CDR3 nucleotides: TGCGCCAGCAACAGACAGGGGGCCTACGAGCAGTACTTC. Protein product: CASNRQGAYEQYF. J is TRBJ2-7 and V is TRBV10-2; 9 positions match TRBD1. The CDR3 totals 13 residues. V lost 7 bases and J lost 2; bases outside the gene matches: 3. Looked up from germline, CDR1 is WSHSY and CDR2 is SAAADI.